Sequencing of this TCR beta chain was carried out in a study of blood T cells in healthy people across ages. General observations from the study: Unsorted PBMCs prevented conclusive naive versus antigen-experienced comparison. Across the age range, TCR beta diversity per million T cells fell in a roughly linear way.

This clonotype was detected a few times. Its antigen is not known. PCR was performed a second time for about 7 to 11 cycles using a sample-barcoded 5' primer and a J-beta primer mix. Each cDNA was tagged by a template-switch adaptor containing 12 random nucleotides. Via MiXCR, TCRdb re-called the 5' RACE reads, giving one row per CDR3 protein. The table lists roughly 2 million distinct CDR3 sequences, about 50% of them singletons. The study isolated at least 7 million PBMCs from each sample. Sequenced: blood. This receptor was obtained from a woman aged 40 to 50 in good health.

The CDR3 region is CASSTRTGGYTF. CDR3 bases: TGTGCCAGCAGTACCAGGACAGGGGGCTACACCTTC. The rearrangement links TRBV25-1 to TRBJ1-2; 8 nucleotides agree with TRBD1. Trimming cost V 5 bases and J 8 bases; bases outside gene matches: 4. The CDR3 length is 12 residues. Germline V lookup: CDR1 MGHDK, CDR2 SYGVNS.